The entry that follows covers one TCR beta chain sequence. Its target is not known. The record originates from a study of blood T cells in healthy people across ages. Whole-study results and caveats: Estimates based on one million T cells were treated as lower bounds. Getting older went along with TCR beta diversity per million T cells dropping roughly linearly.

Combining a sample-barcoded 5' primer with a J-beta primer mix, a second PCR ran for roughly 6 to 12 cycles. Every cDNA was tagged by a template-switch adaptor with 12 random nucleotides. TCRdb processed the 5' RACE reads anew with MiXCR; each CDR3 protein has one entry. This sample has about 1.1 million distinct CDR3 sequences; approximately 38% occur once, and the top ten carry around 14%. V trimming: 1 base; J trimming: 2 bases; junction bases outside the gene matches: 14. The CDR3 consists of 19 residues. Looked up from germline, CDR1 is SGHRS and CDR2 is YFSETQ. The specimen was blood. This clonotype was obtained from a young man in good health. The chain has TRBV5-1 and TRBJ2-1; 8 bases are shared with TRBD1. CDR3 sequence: CASSLPQKTRDRTYNEQFF. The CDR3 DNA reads TGCGCCAGCAGCTTGCCACAAAAAACCCGGGACAGGACCTACAATGAGCAGTTCTTC.